This record concerns one T cell receptor beta chain sequence. The data were obtained in a study of T cells in tumors after PD-1 blockade. At the level of the study: Prior checkpoint blockade, systemic immunosuppressant use, or anti-cancer therapy within 4 weeks excluded patients. Patients received pembrolizumab 200 mg every 3 weeks or cemiplimab 350 mg every 2 weeks. Daily vismodegib 150 mg continued in a subset of anti-PD-1-treated patients. Blood samples averaged about 120,000 templates (range roughly 22,000-260,000) and over 35,000 unique clonotypes.

Trimming cost V 9 bases and J 1 base, with 14 bases left between them. The CDR3 length is 14 residues. Germline loops: CDR1 SGHNT, CDR2 YYREEE (reference sequence). Here immunoSEQ multiplex PCR was the method, and the copy in TCRdb shows in-frame clones only, minus some. This sample has about 47,000 clones, with about four fifths found just once. V is TRBV5-4 and J is TRBJ2-1; D possibly matches TRBD1 or TRBD2 (5 bases each). The sequence was collected from a human donor with basal cell carcinoma. The sample in question was PBMCs, obtained before anti-PD-1 treatment. The CDR3 DNA is TGTGCCACCAAACTAGACAGTTCCTACAATGAGCAGTTCTTC. Protein sequence: CATKLDSSYNEQFF.